Presented here are 9 T cell receptor beta chains from one specimen sequenced in a study of response to subunit inactivated influenza vaccine. MiXCR, run by TCRdb on the RT-PCR reads, gives a single entry per CDR3 protein. The sample gives about 650,000 distinct CDR3 sequences, about 15% of which show up once; roughly 7.6% is in the top ten. The material was PBMCs from blood, obtained roughly 2 weeks before vaccination. The source of these receptors is a man aged 50 to 60 who received an inactivated influenza vaccine.

This clonotype occurred a few times. The chain links TRBV7-8 to TRBJ2-1; 8 nucleotides align to TRBD2. In germline, CDR1 is SGHVS, CDR2 FQNEAQ. This CDR3 contains 15 residues. J lost 6 bases, V lost 1 base, and 5 bases had no gene match. The CDR3: CASSLDRLAGNEQFF. For the CDR3, the DNA is TGTGCCAGCAGCTTAGATCGGCTAGCGGGCAATGAGCAGTTCTTC.

V gene TRBV29-1 combines with J gene TRBJ1-2, with TRBD1 as a possible D gene (5 bases). V was shortened by 0 bases and J by 10 bases, with 12 bases between the two germline ends. Germline-derived CDR1 and CDR2 are SQVTM and ANQGSEA. The CDR3 totals 12 residues. CDR3 amino acids: CSVEDKGRNYTF. CDR3 in DNA: TGCAGCGTTGAAGATAAGGGGCGGAACTACACCTTC.

This clonotype has a handful of counts. The V and J genes are TRBV24-1 and TRBJ1-5; D is ambiguous. CDR1 and CDR2 (germline): KGHDR, SFDVKD. CDR3 length: 9 amino acids. CDR3 DNA: TGTGCGGTTGGTCAGCCCCAGCATTTT. It codes for CAVGQPQHF.

The chain uses TRBV3-1 and TRBJ2-1; no firm D call. CDR3 length: 14 amino acids. Trimming took off 0 bases at V and 3 bases at J, with 6 bases between the two ends. Germline CDR1 reads LGHDT; CDR2 reads YNNKEL (reference sequence). CDR3 loop: CASSQEHGYNEQFF. The CDR3 nucleotides read TGTGCCAGCAGCCAAGAGCATGGCTACAATGAGCAGTTCTTC.

Remarks on this clonotype: Germline is not matched at one junction end, which may reflect a read error. This chain connects TRBV7-7 to TRBJ2-1; TRBD1 matches at 7 bases. The CDR3 is 13 residues long. The germline V gene encodes CDR1 SSHAT and CDR2 FNYEAQ (reference sequence). CDR3 sequence: CASSRDRDGEQFF. CDR3 in DNA: TGTGCTAGCAGCCGAGACAGGGATGGTGAGCAGTTCTTC.

In this sample, this clonotype turned up a few times. Here the CDR3 reads CASSFGLDGTDTQYF. CDR3 nucleotides: TGTGCCAGCAGTTTCGGACTAGACGGCACAGATACGCAGTATTTT. This sequence joins TRBV12-3 or TRBV12-4 and TRBJ2-3; the match to TRBD2 covers 7 bases. The V gene end was trimmed by 3 bases and the J gene end by 1 base; junction bases not matched to a gene: 4. This CDR3 has 15 amino acids.

This sequence joins TRBV14 and TRBJ1-1; 8 nucleotides agree with TRBD1. Losses at the gene ends were 4 bases for V and 0 bases for J; bases not matched to a gene: 7. CDR3 length: 16 amino acids. Germline V gene sequence: CDR1 SGHDN, CDR2 FVKESK. Here the CDR3 DNA reads TGTGCCAGCAGCCCCTACAGGGGGACTTTGAACACTGAAGCTTTCTTT. Protein sequence: CASSPYRGTLNTEAFF.

This clonotype was detected a few times. J is TRBJ2-1 and V is TRBV13; the D gene is possibly TRBD2 (6 bases). The ends were cut back, 5 bases at V and 0 bases at J, with 8 bases in the middle. The CDR3 sequence is 14 residues long. The V gene's germline CDR1 is PRHDT and CDR2 FYEKMQ (reference sequence). CDR3 amino acids: CASSGGNSYNEQFF. The CDR3 bases are TGTGCCAGCAGCGGCGGGAACTCCTACAATGAGCAGTTCTTC. Full variable domain (outside the CDR3, taken from reference TRBV13 and TRBJ2-1): AAGVIQSPRHLIKEKRETATLKCYPIPRHDTVYWYQQGPGQDPQFLISFYEKMQSDKGSIPDRFSAQQFSDYHSELNMSSLELGDSALYFCASSGGNSYNEQFFGPGTRLTVL.

The chain employs TRBV6-1 and TRBJ1-6; TRBD1 matches at 9 bases. There are 16 residues in the CDR3. Germline V lookup: CDR1 MNHNS, CDR2 SASEGT. V was clipped by 6 bases and J by 10 bases; unmatched bases: 13. The CDR3 coding sequence is TGTGCCAGCAGCACCACATTAGGGACAGGGCACTCACCCCTCCACTTT. Translated: CASSTTLGTGHSPLHF.